This note documents a single TCR beta chain sequence. The data stem from a study of control samples from healthy donors and cancer patients. Germline CDR1 LGHNA, CDR2 YSLEER. V trimming: 2 bases; J trimming: 7 bases; junction bases outside the gene matches: 7. This CDR3 has 16 amino acids. The data were produced by immunoSEQ multiplex PCR, yet TCRdb's version contains in-frame clones alone and is incomplete. The sample shows 100,000 to 150,000 clones, roughly 90% of them seen only once. This receptor was taken from a man aged 18 to 29 in good health. Sequenced input: blood. The V and J genes are TRBV4-3 and TRBJ2-2, with 10 bases identical to TRBD2. As DNA, the CDR3 is TGCGCCAGCAGCCAATTCGCTAGCGGGAGCTTCGGGGAGCTGTTTTTT. This gives the protein CASSQFASGSFGELFF.